This TCR beta chain was profiled in a study of shared clonotypes between healthy human individuals. Germline lookup yields CDR1 SNHLY and CDR2 FYNNEI. Trimming at V came to 6 bases and at J to 6 bases, leaving 13 bases not matched to a gene. This CDR3 is 15 amino acids long. All donors were Caucasian adults living in Nashville, Tennessee. An assay was performed, and its level was deep. Assay: immunoSEQ multiplex PCR; the TCRdb copy retains only in-frame clones and omits some. The data contain about 2.4 million clones, over 85% of them singletons. This sequence originates from a man aged 18-30 years in good health. Some clones in this sample may be carry-over from other donors' samples. Sample: naive CD4+ T cells from PBMCs. Subset noted: CD45RA+ positively selected. This chain uses TRBV2 with TRBJ2-7; 8 positions match TRBD2. CDR3 in DNA: TGTGCCAGCAGCGCAAGCGGGAGTTTATCAGGCGAGCAGTACTTC. Translating it yields CASSASGSLSGEQYF. Supplemented by reference TRBV2 and TRBJ2-7, the full variable domain reads EPEVTQTPSHQVTQMGQEVILRCVPISNHLYFYWYRQILGQKVEFLVSFYNNEISEKSEIFDDQFSVERPDGSNFTLKIRSTKLEDSAMYFCASSASGSLSGEQYFGPGTRLTVT.